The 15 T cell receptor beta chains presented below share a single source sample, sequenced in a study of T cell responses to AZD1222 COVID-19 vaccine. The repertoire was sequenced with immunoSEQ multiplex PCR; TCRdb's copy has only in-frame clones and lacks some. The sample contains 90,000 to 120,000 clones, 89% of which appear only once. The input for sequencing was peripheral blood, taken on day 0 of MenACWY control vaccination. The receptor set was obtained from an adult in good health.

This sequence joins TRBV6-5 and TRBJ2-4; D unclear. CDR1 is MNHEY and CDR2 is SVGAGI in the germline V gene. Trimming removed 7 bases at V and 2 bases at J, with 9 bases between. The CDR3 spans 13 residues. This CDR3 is CASMSQTKNIQYF. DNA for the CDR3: TGTGCCAGCATGTCCCAGACCAAAAACATTCAGTACTTC.

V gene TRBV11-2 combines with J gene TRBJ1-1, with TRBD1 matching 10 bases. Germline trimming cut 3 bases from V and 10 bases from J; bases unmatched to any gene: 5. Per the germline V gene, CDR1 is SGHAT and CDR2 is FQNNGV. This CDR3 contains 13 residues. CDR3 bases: TGTGCCAGCAGCTTGGGACAGGGGTGGATAGCTTTCTTT. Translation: CASSLGQGWIAFF.

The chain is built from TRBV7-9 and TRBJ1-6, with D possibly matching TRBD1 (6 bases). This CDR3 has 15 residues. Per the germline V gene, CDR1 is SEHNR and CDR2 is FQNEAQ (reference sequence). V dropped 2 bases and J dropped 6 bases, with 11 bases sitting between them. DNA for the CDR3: TGTGCCAGCAGCTTAACAGGGCCCTCTAATTCACCCCTCCACTTT. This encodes CASSLTGPSNSPLHF.

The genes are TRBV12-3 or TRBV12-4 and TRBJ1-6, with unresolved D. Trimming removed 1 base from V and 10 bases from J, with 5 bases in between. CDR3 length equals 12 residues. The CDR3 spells CASSLGGSPLHF. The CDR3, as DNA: TGTGCCAGCAGTTTAGGAGGGTCACCCCTCCACTTT.

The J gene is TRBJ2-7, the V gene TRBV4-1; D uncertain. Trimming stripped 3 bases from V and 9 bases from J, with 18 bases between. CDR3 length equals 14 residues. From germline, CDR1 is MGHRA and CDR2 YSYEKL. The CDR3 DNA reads TGCGCCAGCAGCCAGGACGCCGACGGGCCCCGGCAGTACTTC. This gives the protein CASSQDADGPRQYF.

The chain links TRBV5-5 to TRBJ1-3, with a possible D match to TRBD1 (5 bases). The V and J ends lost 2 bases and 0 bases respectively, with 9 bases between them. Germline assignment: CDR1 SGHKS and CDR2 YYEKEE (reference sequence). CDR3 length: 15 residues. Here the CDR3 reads CASSFDSNSGNTIYF. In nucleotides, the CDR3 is TGTGCCAGCAGCTTCGACAGCAACTCTGGAAACACCATATATTTT.

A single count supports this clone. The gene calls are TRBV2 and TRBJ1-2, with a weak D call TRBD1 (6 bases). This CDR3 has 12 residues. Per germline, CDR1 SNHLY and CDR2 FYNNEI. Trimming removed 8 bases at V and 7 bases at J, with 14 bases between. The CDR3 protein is CASYTGLGGYTF. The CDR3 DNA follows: TGTGCCAGCTATACAGGGCTGGGTGGCTACACCTTC.

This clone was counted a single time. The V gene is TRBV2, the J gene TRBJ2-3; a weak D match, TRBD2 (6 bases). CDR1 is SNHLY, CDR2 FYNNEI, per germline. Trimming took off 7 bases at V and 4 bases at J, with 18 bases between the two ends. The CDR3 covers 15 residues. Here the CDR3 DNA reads TGTGCCAGCAAAAGGGGACCCCGGAGGGCAGATACGCAGTATTTT. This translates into CASKRGPRRADTQYF.

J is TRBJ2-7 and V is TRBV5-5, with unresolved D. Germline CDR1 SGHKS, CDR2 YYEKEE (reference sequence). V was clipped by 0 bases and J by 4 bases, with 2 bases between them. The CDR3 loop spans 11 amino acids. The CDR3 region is CASSLGYEQYF. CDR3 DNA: TGTGCCAGCAGCTTGGGTTACGAGCAGTACTTC.

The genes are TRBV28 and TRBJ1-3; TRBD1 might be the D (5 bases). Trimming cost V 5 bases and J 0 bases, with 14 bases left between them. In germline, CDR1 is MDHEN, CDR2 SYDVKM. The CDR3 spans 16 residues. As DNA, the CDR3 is TGTGCCAGCAGTGTATCAGGGTTCCTCTCTGGAAACACCATATATTTT. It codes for CASSVSGFLSGNTIYF.

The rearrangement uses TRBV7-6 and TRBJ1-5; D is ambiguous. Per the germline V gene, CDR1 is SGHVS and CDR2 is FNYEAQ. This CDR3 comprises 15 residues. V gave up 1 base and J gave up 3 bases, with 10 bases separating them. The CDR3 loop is CASSLENSINQPQHF. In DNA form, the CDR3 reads TGTGCCAGCAGCTTAGAGAACAGCATCAATCAGCCCCAGCATTTT.

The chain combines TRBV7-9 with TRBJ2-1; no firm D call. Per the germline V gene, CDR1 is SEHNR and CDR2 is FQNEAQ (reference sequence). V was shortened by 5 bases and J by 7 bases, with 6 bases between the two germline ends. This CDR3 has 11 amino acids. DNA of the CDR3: TGTGCCAGCAGCAGGTTGAATGAGCAGTTCTTC. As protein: CASSRLNEQFF.

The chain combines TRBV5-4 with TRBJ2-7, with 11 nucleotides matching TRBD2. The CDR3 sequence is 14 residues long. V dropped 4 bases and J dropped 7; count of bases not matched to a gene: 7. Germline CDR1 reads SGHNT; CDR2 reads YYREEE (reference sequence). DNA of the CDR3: TGTGCCAGCAGCCAGCCGGGACTAGCGGAAGAGCAGTACTTC. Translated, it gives CASSQPGLAEEQYF.

For the CDR3, the DNA is TGTGCCAGCAGCCAAGGGACAGCCTACGAGCAGTACTTC. It codes for CASSQGTAYEQYF. The V call is TRBV3-1 (or the pseudogene TRBV3-2), the J call TRBJ2-7; D might be TRBD1 (6 bases). Per germline, CDR1 LGHDT and CDR2 YNNKEL (reference sequence). Trimming pared 1 base from V and 2 bases from J, leaving 6 bases between. The CDR3 is 13 residues long.

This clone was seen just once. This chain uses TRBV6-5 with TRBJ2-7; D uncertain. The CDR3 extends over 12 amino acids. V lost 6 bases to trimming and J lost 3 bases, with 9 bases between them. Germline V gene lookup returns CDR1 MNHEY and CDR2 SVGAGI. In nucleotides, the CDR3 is TGTGCCAGCAGAGACCGAGGCTACGAGCAGTACTTC. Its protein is CASRDRGYEQYF.